The 27 T cell receptor beta chains below come from one sample, sequenced in a study of blood T cell repertoires in COVID-19. Clones were read by immunoSEQ multiplex PCR, and TCRdb kept only the in-frame ones, dropping some. The table includes around 290,000 clones, under 90% detected once. The source material was PBMCs or T cells enriched from blood (not recorded which). These receptors originate from a middle-aged woman who had recovered from COVID-19.

This chain uses TRBV3-1 (or the pseudogene TRBV3-2) with TRBJ1-4, with D hard to call. The germline gives CDR1 LGHDT, CDR2 YNNKEL (reference sequence). The CDR3 runs 14 residues. Trimming stripped 1 base from V and 5 bases from J, with 8 bases between. CDR3 in amino acids: CASSQGTGNEKLFF. CDR3 DNA sequence: TGTGCCAGCAGCCAAGGTACGGGGAATGAAAAACTGTTTTTT.

This chain connects TRBV7-6 to TRBJ1-1; 7 bases are shared with TRBD1. V was pared by 5 bases and J by 1 base, with 7 bases of the junction left unmatched. Germline CDR1 reads SGHVS; CDR2 reads FNYEAQ. The CDR3 runs to 15 residues. The CDR3 DNA reads TGTGCCAGCAGCCCGGACAGGATCGAGAACACTGAAGCTTTCTTT. Residues: CASSPDRIENTEAFF.

The V and J genes are TRBV20-1 and TRBJ2-1; 13 nucleotides line up with TRBD2. Germline trimming cut 3 bases from V and 5 bases from J; bases unmatched to any gene: 7. This CDR3 has 16 residues. Germline values: CDR1 DFQATT, CDR2 SNEGSKA (reference sequence). This chain's CDR3 is CSASRTSGSGDNEQFF. CDR3 nucleotides: TGCAGTGCTAGTCGGACTAGCGGGAGTGGGGACAATGAGCAGTTCTTC.

This chain uses TRBV27 with TRBJ1-2, with 12 bases matching TRBD1. V trimming: 2 bases; J trimming: 4 bases; junction bases outside the gene matches: 5. The CDR3 consists of 16 residues. Per the germline V gene, CDR1 is MNHEY and CDR2 is SMNVEV (reference sequence). CDR3 bases: TGTGCCAGCAGTTTAAACGGGGGACAGGGGGCCTATGGCTACACCTTC. It encodes CASSLNGGQGAYGYTF.

The chain couples TRBV5-6 to TRBJ2-7; 7 bases align to TRBD1. In germline, CDR1 is SGHDT, CDR2 YYEEEE. V shed 3 bases and J 6 bases; nucleotides not matched to a gene: 9. CDR3 size: 14 residues. CDR3 sequence: CASSWSTGVSEQYF. CDR3 nucleotide sequence: TGTGCCAGCAGCTGGAGCACAGGGGTAAGCGAGCAGTACTTC.

A word on this clone: An end of the junction does not agree with germline; a read error may underlie this. The J gene is TRBJ2-7, the V gene TRBV5-4; 11 bases are shared with TRBD2. The CDR3 contains 15 residues. CDR1 is SGHNT, CDR2 YYREEE, per germline (reference sequence). The CDR3 DNA follows: TGTGCCAGCAGCTTAGGACTAGCGGGTCAAACGGGTAGGGACTTC. This encodes CASSLGLAGQTGRDF. The full variable domain, with the rest looked up from reference TRBV5-4 and TRBJ2-7, is ETGVTQSPTHLIKTRGQQVTLRCSSQSGHNTVSWYQQALGQGPQFIFQYYREEENGRGNFPPRFSGLQFPNYSSELNVNALELDDSALYLCASSLGLAGQTGRDFGPGTRLTVT.

The chain employs TRBV5-8 and TRBJ2-7; 7 bases map to TRBD1. V was clipped by 7 bases and J by 3 bases; unmatched bases: 13. The CDR3 extends over 15 amino acids. In germline, CDR1 is SGHTS, CDR2 YDEGEE. The CDR3 is CASLRTGTAYYEQYF. The CDR3 region has the DNA TGTGCCAGCTTGAGGACCGGGACAGCCTACTACGAGCAGTACTTC.

Only one count was recorded for this clone. The CDR3 loop is CASSLRLAGYNEQFF. CDR3 nucleotide sequence: TGTGCCAGCAGCTTACGACTAGCGGGATACAATGAGCAGTTCTTC. The chain combines TRBV7-2 with TRBJ2-1; the match to TRBD2 covers 11 bases. The germline V gene encodes CDR1 SGHTA and CDR2 FQGNSA. This CDR3 is built from 15 residues. V dropped 2 bases and J dropped 4; count of bases not matched to a gene: 1.

This rearrangement joins TRBV5-1 to TRBJ2-5, with D possibly being TRBD1 (6 bases). Trimming left V 2 bases short and J 0 bases short, with 8 bases between. Looked up from germline, CDR1 is SGHRS and CDR2 is YFSETQ. The CDR3 contains 14 residues. The CDR3 nucleotides read TGCGCCAGCAGCTTTCAGGGGCACCAAGAGACCCAGTACTTC. Amino acid sequence: CASSFQGHQETQYF.

The chain employs TRBV5-1 and TRBJ2-7, with TRBD2 matching over 15 bases. This CDR3 has 17 residues. V lost 3 bases and J lost 2; bases outside the gene matches: 6. Germline CDR1 SGHRS, CDR2 YFSETQ. CDR3: CASSSAGTSGGTYEQYF. CDR3 nucleotide sequence: TGCGCCAGCAGCTCGGCCGGGACTAGCGGGGGGACCTACGAGCAGTACTTC.

The genes are TRBV5-4 and TRBJ1-2; 7 nucleotides line up with TRBD1. Unmatched junction bases numbered 11, after V lost 0 bases and J lost 3 bases. Germline V lookup: CDR1 SGHNT, CDR2 YYREEE (reference sequence). The CDR3 sequence is 17 residues long. The CDR3 region is CASSLGQPGGKHYGYTF. In DNA form, the CDR3 reads TGTGCCAGCAGCTTGGGACAGCCAGGGGGTAAACACTATGGCTACACCTTC.

V and J are TRBV7-2 and TRBJ1-3, with TRBD1 matching 8 bases. Germline values: CDR1 SGHTA, CDR2 FQGNSA. This CDR3 has 15 amino acids. J lost 5 bases, V lost 6 bases, and 9 bases had no gene match. The CDR3 loop is CASSWTGPFRNTIYF. The CDR3, as DNA: TGTGCCAGCAGTTGGACAGGGCCTTTCAGAAACACCATATATTTT.

This sequence joins TRBV7-2 and TRBJ2-3; 12 bases line up with TRBD2. V lost 5 bases to trimming and J lost 5 bases; unmatched junction nucleotides: 5. Germline values: CDR1 SGHTA, CDR2 FQGNSA. The CDR3 totals 15 residues. CDR3 loop: CASSPSGRAEDTQYF. CDR3 DNA: TGTGCCAGCAGCCCTAGCGGGAGGGCCGAAGATACGCAGTATTTT.

The chain recombines TRBV5-4 with TRBJ2-6; possibly TRBD1 for D (6 bases). The CDR3 has 18 amino acids. Germline loops: CDR1 SGHNT, CDR2 YYREEE (reference sequence). Trimming removed 4 bases at V and 2 bases at J, with 19 bases between. Here the CDR3 DNA reads TGTGCCAGCAGCCCCTTCTCAGGGGCGCAGACTGGGGCCAACGTCCTGACTTTC. It encodes CASSPFSGAQTGANVLTF.

The V and J genes are TRBV4-1 and TRBJ1-1; D not resolved. This CDR3 has 16 residues. Between the trimmed V and J ends, which lost 6 bases and 3 bases, there was a span of 20 bases. Germline V gene data show CDR1 as MGHRA and CDR2 as YSYEKL. CDR3 sequence (DNA): TGCGCCAGCAGACCGAAAGAAAATTCACGGGACACTGAAGCTTTCTTT. Protein product: CASRPKENSRDTEAFF.

The chain joins TRBV2 to TRBJ2-3; no definite D call. CDR1 is SNHLY, CDR2 FYNNEI, per germline. The CDR3 covers 11 residues. The V end lost 3 bases, the J end lost 11 bases, and 9 bases lay between the germline ends. In nucleotides, the CDR3 is TGTGCCAGCAGTGAGGGCCCCAGGCAGTATTTT. It specifies CASSEGPRQYF.

The chain is built from TRBV29-1 and TRBJ1-5, with TRBD1 as a possible D gene (5 bases). The germline V gene encodes CDR1 SQVTM and CDR2 ANQGSEA. Trimming left V 4 bases short and J 5 bases short, with 12 bases between. The CDR3 covers 13 residues. Here the CDR3 DNA reads TGCAGCGTTGTCAAGGGGAGGGATCAGCCCCAGCATTTT. Its translation is CSVVKGRDQPQHF.

V gene TRBV27 combines with J gene TRBJ2-7; weak D call: TRBD2 (5 bases). CDR3 length: 12 amino acids. The germline V gene encodes CDR1 MNHEY and CDR2 SMNVEV (reference sequence). V shed 5 bases and J shed 7 bases, with 12 bases lying between them. Here the CDR3 reads CASSAQPGEQYF. CDR3 DNA sequence: TGTGCCAGCAGTGCGCAGCCGGGGGAGCAGTACTTC.

This clone occurred a few times. This chain links TRBV30 with TRBJ1-2; D is possibly TRBD1 (5 bases). The germline CDR1 and CDR2 sequences are GTSNPN and SVGIG (reference sequence). The CDR3 consists of 13 residues. V lost 4 bases to trimming and J lost 5 bases, with 14 bases between them. The CDR3 protein is CAWKRRGRYGYTF. CDR3 sequence (DNA): TGTGCCTGGAAACGGAGGGGCCGGTATGGCTACACCTTC.

V and J are TRBV6-6 and TRBJ1-5; D might be TRBD1 (5 bases). The CDR3 runs to 15 residues. Germline CDR1 MNHNY, CDR2 SVGAGI (reference sequence). Between the trimmed V and J ends, which lost 0 bases and 5 bases, there was a span of 11 bases. The CDR3 spells CASSYSSGGDQPQHF. DNA for the CDR3: TGTGCCAGCAGTTACTCTTCCGGGGGGGATCAGCCCCAGCATTTT.

The V gene is TRBV4-3, the J gene TRBJ1-4; D is possibly TRBD1 (6 bases). The CDR3 has 19 residues. V lost 3 bases and J 0 bases, leaving 20 bases between the germline ends. Per germline, CDR1 LGHNA and CDR2 YSLEER. In nucleotides, the CDR3 is TGCGCCAGCAGCCAGGGCCACGGCGGGGGCGCATCAACTAATGAAAAACTGTTTTTT. It is translated as CASSQGHGGGASTNEKLFF.

J is TRBJ2-3 and V is TRBV4-3; a possible D gene is TRBD2 (6 bases). The CDR3 is 16 amino acids. The germline gives CDR1 LGHNA, CDR2 YSLEER. V was trimmed by 1 base and J by 4 bases, leaving 15 bases between them. The CDR3 here is CASSQGGLRVADTQYF. CDR3 in DNA: TGCGCCAGCAGCCAAGGGGGACTCCGAGTTGCAGATACGCAGTATTTT.

The chain carries TRBV7-2 and TRBJ2-2; TRBD2 is a possible D gene (5 bases). Germline V gene lookup returns CDR1 SGHTA and CDR2 FQGNSA. This CDR3 is 16 amino acids long. V lost 3 bases, J lost 0 bases, and 11 bases lay in between. The DNA of the CDR3 is TGTGCCAGCAGCTTTAATTCCGGGGCGAACACCGGGGAGCTGTTTTTT. This codes for CASSFNSGANTGELFF.

Worth noting for this clone: The same CDR3 is also encoded by other DNA sequences in this sample. This rearrangement joins TRBV5-1 to TRBJ2-1, with 8 positions matching TRBD1. Germline-derived CDR1 and CDR2 are SGHRS and YFSETQ. The CDR3 totals 14 residues. V shed 4 bases and J 4 bases; nucleotides not matched to a gene: 4. The CDR3 DNA is TGCGCCAGCAGCCCTGGACAGGGATACAATGAGCAGTTCTTC. Its protein is CASSPGQGYNEQFF. The full variable domain, completed using reference TRBV5-1 and TRBJ2-1, is KAGVTQTPRYLIKTRGQQVTLSCSPISGHRSVSWYQQTPGQGLQFLFEYFSETQRNKGNFPGRFSGRQFSNSRSEMNVSTLELGDSALYLCASSPGQGYNEQFFGPGTRLTVL.

The V gene is TRBV27, the J gene TRBJ2-7; the match to TRBD1 covers 9 bases. The V gene's germline CDR1 is MNHEY and CDR2 SMNVEV (reference sequence). The V segment lost 5 bases and the J segment 3 bases; nucleotides outside the gene matches: 11. The CDR3 length is 16 residues. As DNA, the CDR3 is TGTGCCAGCAGTCAACCACAGGGGACAGGGAGCTACGAGCAGTACTTC. Encoded protein: CASSQPQGTGSYEQYF.

This chain joins TRBV6-1 and TRBJ2-7, with 10 bases lining up with TRBD2. Germline V CDR1 and CDR2: MNHNS, SASEGT. The junction had 10 bases not matched to a gene; V was cut back by 0 bases and J by 2 bases. The CDR3 has 18 residues. The CDR3 DNA is TGTGCCAGCAGTGAAGCTCCCCCACTACTAGCGGGGCCCTACGAGCAGTACTTC. Encoded protein: CASSEAPPLLAGPYEQYF.

This rearrangement joins TRBV5-8 to TRBJ1-1; TRBD1 aligns across 7 bases. This CDR3 has 16 residues. Looked up from germline, CDR1 is SGHTS and CDR2 is YDEGEE. V shed 10 bases, J shed 0 bases, and the junction held 15 bases outside the gene matches. The DNA of the CDR3 is TGTGCCCTGGAGGGACAGCGCTACGGGATGAACACTGAAGCTTTCTTT. It is translated as CALEGQRYGMNTEAFF.